The rows below give T cell receptor beta chains drawn from one sample of a study of blood T cell repertoires in COVID-19. Assay used: immunoSEQ multiplex PCR; TCRdb lists only in-frame clones, some missing. The sample has around 320,000 clones; more than 90% are singletons. Sequenced material: PBMCs or T cells enriched from blood (not recorded which). The receptor source for this set is a woman younger than 45 who had been exposed to COVID-19. The conserved cysteine and the conserved F or W are not part of the CDR3 here.

v_call | cdr3_aa
TRBV6-5 | ASSYRPGGLIDTQY
TRBV2 | ASSDVGGQRLFYGYT
TRBV2 | ASSYGTLAGANTEAF
TRBV27 | ASSQPGQRKTQY
TRBV6-5 | ASSTQATYEQY
TRBV18 | ASSPTRSSGNTIY
TRBV7-3 | ANTDYGVNTTDTQY
TRBV6-5 | ASSSKLAGLGELF
TRBV24-1 | ATSDFRQGTDTQY
TRBV6-6 | ASSIDTPYEQY
TRBV29-1 | SVGSPGGAEQY